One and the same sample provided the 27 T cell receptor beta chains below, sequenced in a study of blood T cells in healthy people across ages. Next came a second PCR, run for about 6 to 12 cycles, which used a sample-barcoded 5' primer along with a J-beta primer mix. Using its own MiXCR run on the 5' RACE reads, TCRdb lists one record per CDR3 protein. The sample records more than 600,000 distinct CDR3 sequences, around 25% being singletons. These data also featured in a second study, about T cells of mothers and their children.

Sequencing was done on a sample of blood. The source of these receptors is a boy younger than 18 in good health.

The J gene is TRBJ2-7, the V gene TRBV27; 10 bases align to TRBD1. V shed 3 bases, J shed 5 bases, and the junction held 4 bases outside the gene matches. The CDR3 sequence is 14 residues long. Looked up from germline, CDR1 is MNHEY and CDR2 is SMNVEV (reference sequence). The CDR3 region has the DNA TGTGCCAGCAGTTTCCAGGGACAGGGGAACGAGCAGTACTTC. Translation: CASSFQGQGNEQYF.

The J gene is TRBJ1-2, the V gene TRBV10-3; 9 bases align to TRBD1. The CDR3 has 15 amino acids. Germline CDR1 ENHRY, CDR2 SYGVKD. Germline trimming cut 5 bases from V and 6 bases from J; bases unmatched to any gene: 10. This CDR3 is CAISQTGGEEDGYTF. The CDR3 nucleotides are TGTGCCATCAGTCAGACAGGGGGGGAAGAAGATGGCTACACCTTC.

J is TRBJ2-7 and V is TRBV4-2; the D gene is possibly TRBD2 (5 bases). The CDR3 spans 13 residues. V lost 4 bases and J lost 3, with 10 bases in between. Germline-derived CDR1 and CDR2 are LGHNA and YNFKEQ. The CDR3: CASSPADGYEQYF. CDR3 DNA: TGTGCCAGCAGCCCAGCGGACGGCTACGAGCAGTACTTC.

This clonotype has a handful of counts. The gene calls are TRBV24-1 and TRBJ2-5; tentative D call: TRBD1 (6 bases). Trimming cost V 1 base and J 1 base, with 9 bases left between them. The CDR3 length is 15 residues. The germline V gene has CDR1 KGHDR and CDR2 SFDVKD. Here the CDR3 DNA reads TGTGCCACCAGTGATTTTCGACAGGCCCAAGAGACCCAGTACTTC. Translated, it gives CATSDFRQAQETQYF.

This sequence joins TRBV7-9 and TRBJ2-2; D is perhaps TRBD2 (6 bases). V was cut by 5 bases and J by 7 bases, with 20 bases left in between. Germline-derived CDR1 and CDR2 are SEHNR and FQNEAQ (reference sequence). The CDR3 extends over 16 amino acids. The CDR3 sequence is CASSHTGPGGGGELFF. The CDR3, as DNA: TGTGCCAGCAGCCACACGGGACCCGGGGGAGGCGGGGAGCTGTTTTTT.

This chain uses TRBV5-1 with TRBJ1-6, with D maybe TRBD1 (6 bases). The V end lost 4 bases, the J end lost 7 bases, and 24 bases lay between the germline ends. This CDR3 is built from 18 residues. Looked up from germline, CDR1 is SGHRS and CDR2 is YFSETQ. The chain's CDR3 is CASSPNRATGSGNSPLHF. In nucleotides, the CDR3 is TGCGCCAGCAGCCCTAATCGAGCGACAGGATCAGGCAATTCACCCCTCCACTTT.

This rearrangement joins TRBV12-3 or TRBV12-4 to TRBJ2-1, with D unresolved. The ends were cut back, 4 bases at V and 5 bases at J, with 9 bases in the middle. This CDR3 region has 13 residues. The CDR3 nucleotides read TGTGCCAGCAGTTCCGACTTAAACAATGAGCAGTTCTTC. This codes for CASSSDLNNEQFF.

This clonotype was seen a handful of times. The CDR3 region has the DNA TGCAGTGCTTATAATCCGGGACTAGCGAGAGATAGCCAAGAGACCCAGTACTTC. Its protein product is CSAYNPGLARDSQETQYF. V is TRBV20-1 and J is TRBJ2-5; 10 nucleotides line up with TRBD2. The CDR3 consists of 18 residues. The V and J ends lost 5 bases and 1 base, in that order; junction bases with no gene match: 16. Germline V lookup: CDR1 DFQATT, CDR2 SNEGSKA (reference sequence).

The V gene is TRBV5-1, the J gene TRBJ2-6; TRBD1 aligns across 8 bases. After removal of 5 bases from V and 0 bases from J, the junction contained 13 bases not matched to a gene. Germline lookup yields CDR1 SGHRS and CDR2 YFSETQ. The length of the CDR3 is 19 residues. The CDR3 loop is CASRLRPGQDLSGANVLTF. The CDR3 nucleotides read TGCGCCAGCAGGCTCCGACCGGGACAGGACCTCTCTGGGGCCAACGTCCTGACTTTC.

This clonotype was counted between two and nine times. The CDR3 loop is CASSLDTGGYEQYF. The CDR3 nucleotides are TGTGCCAGCAGCTTAGATACAGGGGGTTACGAGCAGTACTTC. The rearrangement links TRBV11-2 to TRBJ2-5, with TRBD1 identical over 8 bases. The J call could be wrong; TRBJ2-7 is a better fit for the DNA end. CDR1 is SGHAT and CDR2 is FQNNGV in the germline V gene. The CDR3 sequence is 14 residues long.

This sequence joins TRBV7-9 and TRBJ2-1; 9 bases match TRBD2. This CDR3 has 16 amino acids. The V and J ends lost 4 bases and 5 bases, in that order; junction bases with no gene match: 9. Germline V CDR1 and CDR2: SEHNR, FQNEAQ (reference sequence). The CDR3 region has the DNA TGTGCCAGCAGCTCGCCCGTAGCGGGGGTGGACAATGAGCAGTTCTTC. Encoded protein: CASSSPVAGVDNEQFF.

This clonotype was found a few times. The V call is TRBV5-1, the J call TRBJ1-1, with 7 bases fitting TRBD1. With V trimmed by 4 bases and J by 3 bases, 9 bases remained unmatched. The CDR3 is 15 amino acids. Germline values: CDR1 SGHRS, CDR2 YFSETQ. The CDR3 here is CASSTLQGSYTEAFF. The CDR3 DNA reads TGCGCCAGCAGCACCTTACAGGGGTCCTACACTGAAGCTTTCTTT. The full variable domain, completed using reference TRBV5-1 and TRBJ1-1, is KAGVTQTPRYLIKTRGQQVTLSCSPISGHRSVSWYQQTPGQGLQFLFEYFSETQRNKGNFPGRFSGRQFSNSRSEMNVSTLELGDSALYLCASSTLQGSYTEAFFGQGTRLTVV.

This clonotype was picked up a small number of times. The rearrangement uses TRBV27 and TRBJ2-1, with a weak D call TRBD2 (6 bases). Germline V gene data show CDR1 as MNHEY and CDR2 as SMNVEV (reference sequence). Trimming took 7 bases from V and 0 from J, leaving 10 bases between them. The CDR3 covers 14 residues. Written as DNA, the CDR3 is TGTGCCAGCAAGGGACTGAACTCCTACAATGAGCAGTTCTTC. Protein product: CASKGLNSYNEQFF.

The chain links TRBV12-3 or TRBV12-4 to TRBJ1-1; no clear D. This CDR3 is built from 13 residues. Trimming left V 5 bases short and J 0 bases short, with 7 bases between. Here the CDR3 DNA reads TGTGCCAGCAGTACCGTGCTGAACACTGAAGCTTTCTTT. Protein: CASSTVLNTEAFF.

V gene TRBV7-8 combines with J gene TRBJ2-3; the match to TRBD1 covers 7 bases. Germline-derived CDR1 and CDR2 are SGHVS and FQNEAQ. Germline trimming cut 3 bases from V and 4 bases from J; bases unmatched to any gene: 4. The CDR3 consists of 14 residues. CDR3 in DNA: TGTGCCAGCAGCTTCCTAGGGGGCGCAGATACGCAGTATTTT. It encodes CASSFLGGADTQYF.

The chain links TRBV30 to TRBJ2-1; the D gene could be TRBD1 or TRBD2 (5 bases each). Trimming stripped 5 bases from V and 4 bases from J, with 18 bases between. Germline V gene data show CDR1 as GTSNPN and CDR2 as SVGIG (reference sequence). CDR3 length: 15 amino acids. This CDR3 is CAWFPPGRPYNEQFF. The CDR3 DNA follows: TGTGCCTGGTTTCCACCGGGACGCCCTTACAATGAGCAGTTCTTC. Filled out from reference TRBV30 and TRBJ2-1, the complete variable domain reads SQTIHQWPATLVQPVGSPLSLECTVEGTSNPNLYWYRQAAGRGLQLLFYSVGIGQISSEVPQNLSASRPQDRQFILSSKKLLLSDSGFYLCAWFPPGRPYNEQFFGPGTRLTVL.

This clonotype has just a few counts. The CDR3 sequence: CASSQGTSGGGELFF. The CDR3, as DNA: TGTGCCAGCAGCCAAGGGACTAGCGGAGGCGGGGAGCTGTTTTTT. The chain combines TRBV13 with TRBJ2-2, with 11 bases matching TRBD2. CDR1 is PRHDT and CDR2 is FYEKMQ in the germline V gene (reference sequence). J was trimmed by 7 bases and V by 5 bases; bases with no gene match: 6. CDR3 length: 15 amino acids.

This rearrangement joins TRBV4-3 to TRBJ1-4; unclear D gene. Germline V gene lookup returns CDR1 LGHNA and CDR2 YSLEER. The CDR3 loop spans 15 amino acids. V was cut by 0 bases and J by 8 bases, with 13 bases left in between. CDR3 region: CASSQERFHPEKLFF. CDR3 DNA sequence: TGCGCCAGCAGCCAAGAACGCTTTCATCCAGAAAAACTGTTTTTT.

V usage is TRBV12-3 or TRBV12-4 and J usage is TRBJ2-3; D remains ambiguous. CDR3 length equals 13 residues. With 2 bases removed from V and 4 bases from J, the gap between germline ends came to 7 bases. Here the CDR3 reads CASSLIGPDTQYF. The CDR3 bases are TGTGCCAGCAGTTTAATCGGTCCAGATACGCAGTATTTT.

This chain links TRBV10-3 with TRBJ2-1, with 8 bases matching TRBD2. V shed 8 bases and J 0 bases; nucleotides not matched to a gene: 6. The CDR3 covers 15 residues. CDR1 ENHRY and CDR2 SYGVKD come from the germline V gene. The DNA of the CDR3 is TGTGCCATCCCGATAGCGGGGAGCTCCTACAATGAGCAGTTCTTC. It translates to CAIPIAGSSYNEQFF.

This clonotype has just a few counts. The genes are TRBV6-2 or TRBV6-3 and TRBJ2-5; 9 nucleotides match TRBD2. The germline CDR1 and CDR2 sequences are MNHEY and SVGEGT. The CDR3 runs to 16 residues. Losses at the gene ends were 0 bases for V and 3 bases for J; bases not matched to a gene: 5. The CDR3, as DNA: TGTGCCAGCAGTTACTCATGGACTAGCGTCGAAGAGACCCAGTACTTC. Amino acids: CASSYSWTSVEETQYF.

The CDR3 spells CASRKFPGGYNEQFF. The CDR3 nucleotides are TGTGCCAGCAGAAAATTTCCAGGAGGCTACAATGAGCAGTTCTTC. The chain uses TRBV12-3 or TRBV12-4 and TRBJ2-1, with a weak D call TRBD2 (5 bases). CDR3 length: 15 amino acids. Trimming cost V 6 bases and J 3 bases, with 15 bases left between them.

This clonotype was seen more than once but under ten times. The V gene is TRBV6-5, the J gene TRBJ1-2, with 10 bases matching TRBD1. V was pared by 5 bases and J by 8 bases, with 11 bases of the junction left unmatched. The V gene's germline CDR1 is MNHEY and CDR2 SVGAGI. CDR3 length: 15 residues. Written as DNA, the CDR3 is TGTGCCAGCAGTCCATCCGGGACAGGGGTAATCGGCTACACCTTC. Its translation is CASSPSGTGVIGYTF.

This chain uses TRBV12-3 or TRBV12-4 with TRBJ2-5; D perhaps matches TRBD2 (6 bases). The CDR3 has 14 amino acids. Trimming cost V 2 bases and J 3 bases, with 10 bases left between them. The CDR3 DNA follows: TGTGCCAGCAGTTTAAATGGGGGGAAAGAGACCCAGTACTTC. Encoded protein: CASSLNGGKETQYF.

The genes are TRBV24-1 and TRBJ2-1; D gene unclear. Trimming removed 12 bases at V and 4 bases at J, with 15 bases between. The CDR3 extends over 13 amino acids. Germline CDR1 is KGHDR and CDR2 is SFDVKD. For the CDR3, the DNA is TGTGCCGCCTCGGAAGAAGGGTACAATGAGCAGTTCTTC. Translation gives CAASEEGYNEQFF.

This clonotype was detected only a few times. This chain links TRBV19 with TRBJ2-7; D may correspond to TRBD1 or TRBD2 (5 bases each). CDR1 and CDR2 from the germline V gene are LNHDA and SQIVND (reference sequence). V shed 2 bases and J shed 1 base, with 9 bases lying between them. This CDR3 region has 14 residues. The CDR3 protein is CASSILGDSYEQYF. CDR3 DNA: TGTGCCAGTAGTATATTGGGGGATTCCTACGAGCAGTACTTC. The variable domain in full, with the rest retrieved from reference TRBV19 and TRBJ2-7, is DGGITQSPKYLFRKEGQNVTLSCEQNLNHDAMYWYRQDPGQGLRLIYYSQIVNDFQKGDIAEGYSVSREKKESFPLTVTSAQKNPTAFYLCASSILGDSYEQYFGPGTRLTVT.

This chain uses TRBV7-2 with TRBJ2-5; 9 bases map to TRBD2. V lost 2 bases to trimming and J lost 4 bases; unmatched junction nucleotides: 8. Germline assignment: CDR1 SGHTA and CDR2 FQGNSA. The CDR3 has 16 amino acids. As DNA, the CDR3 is TGTGCCAGCAGCTTAATAGTTCCTAGCGGGATAGAGACCCAGTACTTC. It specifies CASSLIVPSGIETQYF.